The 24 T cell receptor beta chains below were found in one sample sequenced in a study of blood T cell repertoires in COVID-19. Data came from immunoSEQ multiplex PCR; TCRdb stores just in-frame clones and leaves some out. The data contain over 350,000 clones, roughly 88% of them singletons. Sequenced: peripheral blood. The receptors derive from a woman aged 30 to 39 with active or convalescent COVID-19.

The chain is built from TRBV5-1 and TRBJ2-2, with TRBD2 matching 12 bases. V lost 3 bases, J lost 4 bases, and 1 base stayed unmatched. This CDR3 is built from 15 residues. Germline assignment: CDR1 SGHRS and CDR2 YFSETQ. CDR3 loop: CASSSTSGGTGELFF. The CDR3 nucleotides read TGCGCCAGCAGCTCGACTAGCGGGGGCACCGGGGAGCTGTTTTTT.

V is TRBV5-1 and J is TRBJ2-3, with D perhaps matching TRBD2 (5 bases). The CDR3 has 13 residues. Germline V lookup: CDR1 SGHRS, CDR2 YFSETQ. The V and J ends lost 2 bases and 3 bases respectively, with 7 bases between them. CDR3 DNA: TGCGCCAGCAGCTTAGAGGGTACAGATACGCAGTATTTT. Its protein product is CASSLEGTDTQYF. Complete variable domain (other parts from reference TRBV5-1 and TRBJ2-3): KAGVTQTPRYLIKTRGQQVTLSCSPISGHRSVSWYQQTPGQGLQFLFEYFSETQRNKGNFPGRFSGRQFSNSRSEMNVSTLELGDSALYLCASSLEGTDTQYFGPGTRLTVL.

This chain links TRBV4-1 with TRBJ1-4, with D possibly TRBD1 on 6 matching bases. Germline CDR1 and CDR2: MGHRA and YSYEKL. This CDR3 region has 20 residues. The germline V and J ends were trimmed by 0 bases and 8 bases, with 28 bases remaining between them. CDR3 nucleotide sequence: TGCGCCAGCAGCCAAGAAACGCCGGGACATGTGAGTCCCGAGTTAGAAAAACTGTTTTTT. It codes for CASSQETPGHVSPELEKLFF.

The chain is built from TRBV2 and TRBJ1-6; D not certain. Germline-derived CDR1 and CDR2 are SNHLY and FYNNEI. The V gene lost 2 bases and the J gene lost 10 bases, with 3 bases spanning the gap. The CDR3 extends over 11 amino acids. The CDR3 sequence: CASSESSPLHF. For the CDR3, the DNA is TGTGCCAGCAGTGAAAGCTCACCCCTCCACTTT.

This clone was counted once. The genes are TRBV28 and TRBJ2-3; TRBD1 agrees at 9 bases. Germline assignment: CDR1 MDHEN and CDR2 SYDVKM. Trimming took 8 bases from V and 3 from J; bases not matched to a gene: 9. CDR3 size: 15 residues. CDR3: CASRGQGVGTDTQYF. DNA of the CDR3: TGTGCCAGCCGGGGACAGGGAGTTGGTACAGATACGCAGTATTTT. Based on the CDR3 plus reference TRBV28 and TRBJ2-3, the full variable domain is DVKVTQSSRYLVKRTGEKVFLECVQDMDHENMFWYRQDPGLGLRLIYFSYDVKMKEKGDIPEGYSVSREKKERFSLILESASTNQTSMYLCASRGQGVGTDTQYFGPGTRLTVL.

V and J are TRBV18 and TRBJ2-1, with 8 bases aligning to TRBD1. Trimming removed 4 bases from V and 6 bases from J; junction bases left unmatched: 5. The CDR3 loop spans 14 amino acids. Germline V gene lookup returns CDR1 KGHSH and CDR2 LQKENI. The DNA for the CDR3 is TGTGCCAGCTCACGACTCACAGGGGGCAATGAGCAGTTCTTC. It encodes CASSRLTGGNEQFF.

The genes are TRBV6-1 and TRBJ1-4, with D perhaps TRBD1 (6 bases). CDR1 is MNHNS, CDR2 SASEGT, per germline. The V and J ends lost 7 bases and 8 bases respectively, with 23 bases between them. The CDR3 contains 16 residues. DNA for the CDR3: TGTGCCAGCAATGATGCGGGGGCCCTCGCGTCGGAAAAACTGTTTTTT. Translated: CASNDAGALASEKLFF.

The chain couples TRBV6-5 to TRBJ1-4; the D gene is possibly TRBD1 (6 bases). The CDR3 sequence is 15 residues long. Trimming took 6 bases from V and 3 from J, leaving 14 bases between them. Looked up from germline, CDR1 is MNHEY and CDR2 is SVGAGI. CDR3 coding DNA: TGTGCCAGCAGAATTTCAGGGGCCTCTAATGAAAAACTGTTTTTT. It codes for CASRISGASNEKLFF.

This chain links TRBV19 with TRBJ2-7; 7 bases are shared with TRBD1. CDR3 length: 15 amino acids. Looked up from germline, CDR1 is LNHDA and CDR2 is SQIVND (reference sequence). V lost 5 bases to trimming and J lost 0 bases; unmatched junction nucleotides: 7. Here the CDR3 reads CASSPPGTDSYEQYF. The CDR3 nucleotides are TGTGCCAGTAGTCCTCCGGGGACAGACTCCTACGAGCAGTACTTC.

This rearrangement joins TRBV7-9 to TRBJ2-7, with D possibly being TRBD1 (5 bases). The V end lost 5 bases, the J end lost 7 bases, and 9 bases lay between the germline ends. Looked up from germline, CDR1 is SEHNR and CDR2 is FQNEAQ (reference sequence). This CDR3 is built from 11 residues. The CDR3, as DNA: TGTGCCAGCAGCCACGGACATGAGCAGTACTTC. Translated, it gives CASSHGHEQYF.

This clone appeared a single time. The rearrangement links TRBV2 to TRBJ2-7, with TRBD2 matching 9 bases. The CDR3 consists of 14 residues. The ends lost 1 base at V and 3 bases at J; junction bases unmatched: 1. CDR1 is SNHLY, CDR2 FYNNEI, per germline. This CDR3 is CASSEGLAVYEQYF. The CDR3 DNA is TGTGCCAGCAGTGAAGGACTAGCGGTCTACGAGCAGTACTTC.

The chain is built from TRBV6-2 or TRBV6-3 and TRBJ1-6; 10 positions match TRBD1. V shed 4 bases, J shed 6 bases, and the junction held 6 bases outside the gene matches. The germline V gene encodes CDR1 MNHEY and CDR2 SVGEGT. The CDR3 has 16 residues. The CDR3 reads CASSLLGQGSNSPLHF. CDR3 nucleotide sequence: TGTGCCAGCAGTTTGTTGGGACAGGGGTCTAATTCACCCCTCCACTTT.

In DNA, the CDR3 is TGTGCCAGCAGCTTGAGGGGTAGCACCGGGGAGCTGTTTTTT. As protein: CASSLRGSTGELFF. V gene TRBV5-6 combines with J gene TRBJ2-2; weak D call: TRBD1 (5 bases). Trimming left V 1 base short and J 4 bases short, with 8 bases between. Germline CDR1 is SGHDT and CDR2 is YYEEEE. The CDR3 consists of 14 residues. Full variable domain (remainder filled in from reference TRBV5-6 and TRBJ2-2): DAGVTQSPTHLIKTRGQQVTLRCSPKSGHDTVSWYQQALGQGPQFIFQYYEEEERQRGNFPDRFSGHQFPNYSSELNVNALLLGDSALYLCASSLRGSTGELFFGEGSRLTVL.

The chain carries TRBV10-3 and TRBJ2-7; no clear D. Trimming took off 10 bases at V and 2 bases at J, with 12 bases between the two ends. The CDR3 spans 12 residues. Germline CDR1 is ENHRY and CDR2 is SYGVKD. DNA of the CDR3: TGTGCCACGGTGAGCCCCCCCTACGAGCAGTACTTC. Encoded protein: CATVSPPYEQYF.

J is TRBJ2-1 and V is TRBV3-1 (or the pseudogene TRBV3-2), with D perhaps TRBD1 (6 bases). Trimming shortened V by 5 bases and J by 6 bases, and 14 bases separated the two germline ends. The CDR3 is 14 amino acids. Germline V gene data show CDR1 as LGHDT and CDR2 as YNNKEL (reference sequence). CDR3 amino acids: CASSSQGKTNEQFF. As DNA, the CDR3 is TGTGCCAGCAGCAGCCAGGGGAAAACCAATGAGCAGTTCTTC.

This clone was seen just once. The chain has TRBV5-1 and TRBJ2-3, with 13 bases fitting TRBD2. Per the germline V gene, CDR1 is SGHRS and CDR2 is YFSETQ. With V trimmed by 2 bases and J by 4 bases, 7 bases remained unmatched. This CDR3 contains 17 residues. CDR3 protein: CASSFPGLAGFPDTQYF. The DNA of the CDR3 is TGCGCCAGCAGCTTTCCGGGACTAGCGGGGTTCCCAGATACGCAGTATTTT.

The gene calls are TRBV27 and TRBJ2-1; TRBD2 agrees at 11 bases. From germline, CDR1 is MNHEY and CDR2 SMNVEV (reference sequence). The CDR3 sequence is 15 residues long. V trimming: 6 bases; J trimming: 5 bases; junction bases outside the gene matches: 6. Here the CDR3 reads CASSLGTSGDNEQFF. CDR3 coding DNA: TGTGCCAGCAGCCTTGGGACTAGCGGTGACAATGAGCAGTTCTTC.

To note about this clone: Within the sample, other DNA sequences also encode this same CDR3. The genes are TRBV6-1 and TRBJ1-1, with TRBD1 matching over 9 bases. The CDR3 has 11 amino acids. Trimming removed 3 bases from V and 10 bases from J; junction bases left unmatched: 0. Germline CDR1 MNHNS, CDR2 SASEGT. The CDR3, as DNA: TGTGCCAGCAGTGAGGACAGGGGAGCTTTCTTT. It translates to CASSEDRGAFF.

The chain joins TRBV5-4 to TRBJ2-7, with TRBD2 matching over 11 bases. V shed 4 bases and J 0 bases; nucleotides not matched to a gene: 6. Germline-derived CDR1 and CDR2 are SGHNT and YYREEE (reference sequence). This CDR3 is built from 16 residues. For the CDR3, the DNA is TGTGCCAGCAGCCTGGGACTAGCGGAGAACTCCTACGAGCAGTACTTC. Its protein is CASSLGLAENSYEQYF.

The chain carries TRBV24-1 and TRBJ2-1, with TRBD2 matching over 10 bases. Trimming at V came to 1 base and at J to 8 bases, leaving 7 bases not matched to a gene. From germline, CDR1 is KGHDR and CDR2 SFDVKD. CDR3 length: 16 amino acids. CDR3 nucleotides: TGTGCCACCAGTGATTTAGAGAGCGGGGGGGCCCATGAGCAGTTCTTC. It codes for CATSDLESGGAHEQFF.

DNA for the CDR3: TGTGCCAGCAGCTTAGGGGACAGCCGCAACTACGAGCAGTACTTC. As protein: CASSLGDSRNYEQYF. This chain uses TRBV11-3 with TRBJ2-7; TRBD1 agrees at 7 bases. V shed 1 base, J shed 3 bases, and the junction held 6 bases outside the gene matches. CDR1 is SGHNT, CDR2 YENEEA, per germline. CDR3 length: 15 amino acids. Complete variable domain (other parts from reference TRBV11-3 and TRBJ2-7): EAGVVQSPRYKIIEKKQPVAFWCNPISGHNTLYWYLQNLGQGPELLIRYENEEAVDDSQLPKDRFSAERLKGVDSTLKIQPAELGDSAVYLCASSLGDSRNYEQYFGPGTRLTVT.

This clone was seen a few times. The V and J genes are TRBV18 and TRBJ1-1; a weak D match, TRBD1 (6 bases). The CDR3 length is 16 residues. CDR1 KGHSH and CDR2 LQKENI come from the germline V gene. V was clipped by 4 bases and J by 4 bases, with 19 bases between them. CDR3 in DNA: TGTGCCAGCTCACGGGGTCCCGGGGGGGGGCCCACTGAAGCTTTCTTT. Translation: CASSRGPGGGPTEAFF.

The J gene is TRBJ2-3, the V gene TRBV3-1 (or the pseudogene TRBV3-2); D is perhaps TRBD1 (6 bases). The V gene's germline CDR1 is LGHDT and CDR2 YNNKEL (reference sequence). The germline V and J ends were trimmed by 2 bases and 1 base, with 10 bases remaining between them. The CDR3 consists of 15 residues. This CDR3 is CASSQRTARTDTQYF. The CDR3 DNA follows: TGTGCCAGCAGCCAACGGACAGCCCGCACAGATACGCAGTATTTT.

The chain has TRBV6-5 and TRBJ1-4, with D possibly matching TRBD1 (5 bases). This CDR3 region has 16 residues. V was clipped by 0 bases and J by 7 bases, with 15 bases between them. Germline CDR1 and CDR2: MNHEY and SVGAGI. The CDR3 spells CASSYSFGETGEKLFF. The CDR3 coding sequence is TGTGCCAGCAGTTACTCTTTTGGGGAAACAGGTGAAAAACTGTTTTTT.